This TCR beta chain was captured in a study of blood T cell repertoires in COVID-19. This CDR3 has 13 residues. Per germline, CDR1 MNHNS and CDR2 SASEGT. The germline V and J ends were trimmed by 5 bases and 4 bases, with 11 bases remaining between them. The table came from immunoSEQ multiplex PCR; TCRdb's copy has only in-frame clones and leaves some out. Here the sample spans a few hundred thousand clones, nearly 90% being singletons. Sequences were obtained from peripheral blood. This chain connects TRBV6-1 to TRBJ1-1; D is unresolved. The sequence was obtained from a man between 18 and 35 years old with active or convalescent COVID-19. DNA of the CDR3: TGTGCCAGCAGTTTCGCGATGAGCACTGAAGCTTTCTTT. This encodes CASSFAMSTEAFF.